This T cell receptor beta chain was obtained from a study of T-cell memory formation after mild COVID-19. Findings and limits, study-wide: Contracting CD8+ clones were enriched in EMRA, CD4+ mainly in CM and EM. Whereas later expanders leaned CD4+, clones contracting day 15 to 85 showed a balanced CD4/CD8 makeup. Prior to infection, memory already included some responding clones, suggesting cross-reactive memory joined.

This clonotype came up many times. Its cognate antigen is unknown. The CDR3 consists of 13 residues. V lost 5 bases and J 2 bases, leaving 9 bases between the germline ends. The germline CDR1 and CDR2 sequences are SEHNR and FQNEAQ (reference sequence). TCRdb reprocessed the 5' RACE reads with MiXCR, giving one entry per CDR3 protein. The data show roughly 200,000 distinct CDR3 sequences, with about 9.2% seen just once and approximately 3.3% held by the top ten. The TCR sequence derives from a man younger than 30 who had mild COVID-19 (a few samples of this study predate the infection). Cell type and time point are not known. The sample was PBMCs or a T cell subset sorted from them (not recorded which). The V call is TRBV7-9, the J call TRBJ1-1, with D unresolved. The CDR3 loop reads CASSTGENTEAFF. CDR3 nucleotide sequence: TGTGCCAGCAGCACTGGAGAAAACACTGAAGCTTTCTTT.